At least ten counts were recorded for the clone carrying this T cell receptor beta chain. Antigen unknown. CDR3 regions were amplified by Arm-PCR using iRepertoire HTBI primers to build TCR beta libraries. Each CDR3 protein is one row after TCRdb ran MiXCR on the multiplex PCR reads. The data show about 460,000 distinct CDR3 sequences, around a fifth seen once. Time point described: persistent/refractory GD, antithyroid drugs over 5 years with positive TRAb. From PBMCs, RNA was extracted and then used to make the TCR library. This sample was included in a study of regulatory T cells in long-lasting Graves disease. Overall study results and limits: Persistent disease was characterized by preferential usage of TRBV28, TRBJ1-2 and TRBJ2-5.

The ends lost 9 bases at V and 7 bases at J; junction bases unmatched: 5. CDR3 length equals 13 residues. Germline CDR1 is KGHDR and CDR2 is SFDVKD. Specimen: peripheral blood mononuclear cells (PBMCs), collected when the disease was refractory, from a patient treated with antithyroid drugs. The rearrangement joins TRBV24-1 to TRBJ1-5; 10 bases map to TRBD1. This TCR was recovered from a female donor with Graves disease. The CDR3 nucleotides are TGTGCCACCGCCCGACAGGGGGCCCAGCCCCAGCATTTT. Translated: CATARQGAQPQHF.